What follows are 10 T cell receptor beta chains derived from one specimen sequenced in a study of T-cell memory formation after mild COVID-19. TCRdb re-called the 5' RACE reads with MiXCR, one entry per CDR3 protein. The profile covers fewer than 250,000 distinct CDR3 sequences, with roughly 15% appearing a single time and more than 2% taken by the ten largest. The specimen was PBMCs or a T cell subset sorted from them (not recorded which). These receptors were taken from an adult woman who had mild COVID-19 (a few samples of this study predate the infection). Cell type and time point are not known.

This clonotype was observed once. The chain recombines TRBV3-1 with TRBJ2-1, with D hard to call. CDR1 and CDR2 (germline): LGHDT, YNNKEL (reference sequence). The CDR3 totals 12 residues. V was clipped by 4 bases and J by 5 bases, with 6 bases between them. The CDR3 region is CASSPPHNEQFF. In DNA, the CDR3 is TGTGCCAGCAGCCCGCCCCACAATGAGCAGTTCTTC.

This clonotype has at least ten counts. The chain combines TRBV10-3 with TRBJ2-3; tentatively, D is TRBD2 (5 bases). The germline V gene has CDR1 ENHRY and CDR2 SYGVKD. This CDR3 is 14 amino acids long. V gave up 3 bases and J gave up 4 bases, with 11 bases separating them. The CDR3 protein is CAISDPLASDTQYF. The CDR3 nucleotides are TGTGCCATCAGTGACCCGCTAGCTTCAGATACGCAGTATTTT.

The V and J genes are TRBV4-1 and TRBJ2-3, with TRBD1 as a possible D gene (7 bases). Germline V lookup: CDR1 MGHRA, CDR2 YSYEKL. This CDR3 is built from 18 residues. The ends were cut back, 1 base at V and 6 bases at J, with 23 bases in the middle. The DNA of the CDR3 is TGCGCCAGCAGCCAAGTTTTGGACAGGCGGCGGGGTAGGGATACGCAGTATTTT. Translation: CASSQVLDRRRGRDTQYF.

This clonotype was found a few times. This chain joins TRBV5-4 and TRBJ2-7; 12 bases match TRBD1. This CDR3 is 15 amino acids long. The ends lost 3 bases at V and 3 bases at J; junction bases unmatched: 4. Germline V gives CDR1 SGHNT, CDR2 YYREEE (reference sequence). The DNA of the CDR3 is TGTGCCAGCAGCTGGGGGACAGGGGGCATCTACGAGCAGTACTTC. This translates into CASSWGTGGIYEQYF.

The chain links TRBV24-1 to TRBJ2-3; 10 bases match TRBD2. The CDR3 covers 19 residues. Losses at the gene ends were 1 base for V and 4 bases for J; bases not matched to a gene: 13. Germline lookup yields CDR1 KGHDR and CDR2 SFDVKD. The CDR3 is CATSDFTLAGARGADTQYF. The CDR3 coding sequence is TGTGCCACCAGTGATTTTACGCTAGCGGGAGCAAGAGGCGCAGATACGCAGTATTTT.

The rearrangement uses TRBV5-1 and TRBJ2-7, with D perhaps matching TRBD1 or TRBD2 (5 bases each). Germline V gene lookup returns CDR1 SGHRS and CDR2 YFSETQ. Between the trimmed V and J ends, which lost 4 bases and 7 bases, there was a span of 15 bases. The CDR3 has 13 residues. CDR3 nucleotides: TGCGCCAGCAGCGGGGACCTCGAGTCGGAGCAGTACTTC. Translated, it gives CASSGDLESEQYF.

The V gene is TRBV6-5, the J gene TRBJ1-1; possibly TRBD1 for D (6 bases). The germline V gene encodes CDR1 MNHEY and CDR2 SVGAGI. V was clipped by 5 bases and J by 7 bases, with 17 bases between them. The CDR3 is made up of 14 amino acids. CDR3 nucleotides: TGTGCCAGCAGTACTAGGAGGGGACACAATGAAGCTTTCTTT. Protein: CASSTRRGHNEAFF.

This clonotype was counted a few times. This sequence joins TRBV2 and TRBJ1-1; D is ambiguous. Trimming pared 6 bases from V and 4 bases from J, leaving 9 bases between. This CDR3 spans 12 amino acids. Germline V gene data show CDR1 as SNHLY and CDR2 as FYNNEI. The CDR3 spells CASSGDLTEAFF. As DNA, the CDR3 is TGTGCCAGCAGCGGTGACCTCACTGAAGCTTTCTTT.

The chain carries TRBV12-3 or TRBV12-4 and TRBJ2-5; 8 nucleotides align to TRBD2. The CDR3 spans 17 residues. V was pared by 4 bases and J by 4 bases, with 14 bases of the junction left unmatched. CDR3 protein: CASSSWGLEGVGETQYF. In nucleotides, the CDR3 is TGTGCCAGCAGTTCATGGGGACTAGAGGGAGTGGGAGAGACCCAGTACTTC.

The chain combines TRBV11-3 with TRBJ2-1; 9 bases agree with TRBD2. Losses at the gene ends were 3 bases for V and 13 bases for J; bases not matched to a gene: 4. CDR1 and CDR2 (germline): SGHNT, YENEEA. The CDR3 sequence is 12 residues long. The CDR3, as DNA: TGTGCCAGCAGCTTCGGACTAGCGTCTCAGTTCTTC. It codes for CASSFGLASQFF.